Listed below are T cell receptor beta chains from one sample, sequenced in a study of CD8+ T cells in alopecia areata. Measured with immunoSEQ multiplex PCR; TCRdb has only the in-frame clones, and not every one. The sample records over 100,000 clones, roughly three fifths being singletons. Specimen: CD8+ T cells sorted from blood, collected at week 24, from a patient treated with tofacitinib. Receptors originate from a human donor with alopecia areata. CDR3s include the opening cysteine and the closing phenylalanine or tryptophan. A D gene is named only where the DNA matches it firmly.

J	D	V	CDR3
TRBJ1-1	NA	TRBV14	CASSLLGGVPEAFF
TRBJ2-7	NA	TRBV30	CAWSGDGAWDEQYF
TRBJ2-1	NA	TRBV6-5	CASSYSSPDEQFF
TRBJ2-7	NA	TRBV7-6	CASSPRPKDYEQYF
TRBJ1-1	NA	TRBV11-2	CASSLEFGQEAFF
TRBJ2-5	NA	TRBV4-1	CASSQDGGALETQYF
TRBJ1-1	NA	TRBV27	CASSLDRMNTEAFF
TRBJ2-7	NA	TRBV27	CASGAVSSYEQYF
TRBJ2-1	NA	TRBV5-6	CASSKGDSYNEQFF
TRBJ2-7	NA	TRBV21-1	CASNKQYF
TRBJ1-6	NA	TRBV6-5	CASSYGLRSPLHF
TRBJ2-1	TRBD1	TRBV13	CASSLRGQGANEQFF
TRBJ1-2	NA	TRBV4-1	CASSQRGGLSSQGYTF
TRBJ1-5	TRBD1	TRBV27	CASSLSGGSNQPQHF
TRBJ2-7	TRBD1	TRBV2	CASLLQGSIEQYF
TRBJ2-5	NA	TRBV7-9	CASSPGGLLEQYF
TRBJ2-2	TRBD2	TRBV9	CASSVRAGGTGELFF
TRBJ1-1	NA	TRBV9	CASSGALGQAAEAFF
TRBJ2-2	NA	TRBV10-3	CAISSPVANTGELFF
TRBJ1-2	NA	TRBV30	CAWSVINSNYGYTF
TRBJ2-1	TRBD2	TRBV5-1	CASTLDPLAGVNEQFF
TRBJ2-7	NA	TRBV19	CASSPPPGSRVDHEQYF
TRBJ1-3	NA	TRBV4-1	CASSQGVQAGNTIYF
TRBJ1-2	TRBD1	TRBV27	CASSITGTAYGYTF
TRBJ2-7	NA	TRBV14	CASSQVGSYVEQYF
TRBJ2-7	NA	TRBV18	CASSPPGRYSYEQYF
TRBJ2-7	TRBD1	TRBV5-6	CASSFGQAYEQYF